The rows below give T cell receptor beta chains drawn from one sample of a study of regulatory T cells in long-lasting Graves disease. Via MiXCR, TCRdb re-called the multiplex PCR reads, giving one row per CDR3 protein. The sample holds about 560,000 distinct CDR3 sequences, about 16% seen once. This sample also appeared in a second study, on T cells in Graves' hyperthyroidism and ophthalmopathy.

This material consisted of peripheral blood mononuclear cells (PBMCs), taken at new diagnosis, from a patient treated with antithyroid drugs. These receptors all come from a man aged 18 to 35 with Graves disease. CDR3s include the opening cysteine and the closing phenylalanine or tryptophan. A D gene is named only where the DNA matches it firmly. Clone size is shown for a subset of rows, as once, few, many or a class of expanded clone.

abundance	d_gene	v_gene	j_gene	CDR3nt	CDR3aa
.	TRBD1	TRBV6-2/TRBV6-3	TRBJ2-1	TGTGCCAGCAGTGCCGGGACAGGGGGCGATGAGCAGTTCTTC	CASSAGTGGDEQFF
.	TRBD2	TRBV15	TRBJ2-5	TGTGCCACCAGCAGGGACCTAGCGGCAGCTAGGGAGACCCAGTACTTC	CATSRDLAAARETQYF
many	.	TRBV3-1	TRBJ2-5	TGTGCCAGCAGCCACCTTACTAGCAGACAAGAGACCCAGTACTTC	CASSHLTSRQETQYF
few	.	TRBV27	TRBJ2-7	TGTGCCAGCAGTTTAGGGGACATCTACGAGCAGTACTTC	CASSLGDIYEQYF
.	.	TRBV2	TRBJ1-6	TGTGCCAGCACACCCGGGACCGACTATTCACCCCTCCACTTT	CASTPGTDYSPLHF
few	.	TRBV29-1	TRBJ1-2	TGCAGCGCAATGTTTATTAGCGGCTACACCTTC	CSAMFISGYTF
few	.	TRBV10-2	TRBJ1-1	TGCGCCAGCTGGGAGGTAATGAACACTGAAGCTTTCTTT	CASWEVMNTEAFF
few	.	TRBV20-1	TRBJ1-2	TGCAGTGCTAGAGATAGCAGGTTGGATGGCTACACCTTC	CSARDSRLDGYTF
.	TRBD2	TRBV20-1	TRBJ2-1	TGCAGTGCTAGGGCCGAGGACAGGGTGGTGTTGCTAGCGGGAGGCCCCTCGTTCTTC	CSARAEDRVVLLAGGPSFF
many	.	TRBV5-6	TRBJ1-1	TGTGCCAGCAGCTTGGCGGCACCCACTGAAGCTTTCTTT	CASSLAAPTEAFF
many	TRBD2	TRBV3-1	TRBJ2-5	TGTGCCAGCAGCCCCCCAATTCGGAGCGGGACCCCAGAGACCCAGTACTTC	CASSPPIRSGTPETQYF
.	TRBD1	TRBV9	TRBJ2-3	TGTGCCAGCAGCGGGACAGGGGATCGGGCAGATACGCAGTATTTT	CASSGTGDRADTQYF
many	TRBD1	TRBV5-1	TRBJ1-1	TGCGCCAGTCTCCAGGAAGGGGGCGGCACTGAAGCTTTCTTT	CASLQEGGGTEAFF
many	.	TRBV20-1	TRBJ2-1	TGCAGTGCTAGGACTCCCTGGGCCAATGAGCAGTTCTTC	CSARTPWANEQFF